The 21 T cell receptor beta chains given below trace back to one sample, sequenced in a study of blood T cells in healthy people across ages. Alongside a J-beta primer mix, a sample-barcoded 5' primer served in a second PCR lasting about 7 to 11 cycles. TCRdb re-called the 5' RACE reads with MiXCR, one entry per CDR3 protein. The sample lists 1,100,000 or so distinct CDR3 sequences, under 45% seen once, with approximately 17% in the top ten. The sequencing input was blood. The receptors shown here come from a woman aged 60 to 75 in good health.

V is TRBV20-1 and J is TRBJ2-5; TRBD1 agrees at 9 bases. CDR1 and CDR2 from the germline V gene are DFQATT and SNEGSKA (reference sequence). V trimming: 5 bases; J trimming: 3 bases; junction bases outside the gene matches: 13. There are 16 residues in the CDR3. The CDR3 DNA reads TGCAGTGCTGAAGAACCGGGGACAGGGACAGAAGAGACCCAGTACTTC. Its translation is CSAEEPGTGTEETQYF.

This clonotype occurred once. A read error may explain this, as a much larger clone is one base away. The J gene is TRBJ2-5, the V gene TRBV29-1; 8 bases agree with TRBD1. The CDR3 sequence is 14 residues long. The V and J ends lost 3 bases and 1 base, in that order; junction bases with no gene match: 4. Looked up from germline, CDR1 is SQVTM and CDR2 is ANQGSEA. CDR3 protein: CSVDATGAQETQYF. CDR3 nucleotides: TGCAGCGTTGATGCGACAGGGGCCCAAGAGACCCAGTACTTC.

This clonotype was counted a few times. The chain employs TRBV20-1 and TRBJ2-7, with 10 bases matching TRBD2. Trimming removed 6 bases from V and 6 bases from J; junction bases left unmatched: 8. The CDR3 spans 13 residues. CDR1 and CDR2 from the germline V gene are DFQATT and SNEGSKA (reference sequence). In nucleotides, the CDR3 is TGCAGTGCCGACCTAGCGGGAGTAGCCGAGCAGTACTTC. It yields the protein CSADLAGVAEQYF.

This clonotype was counted only a few times. The CDR3 coding sequence is TGCAGCGCCGGGCCACAGCGGACCTACGAGCAGTACTTC. Translated, it gives CSAGPQRTYEQYF. The chain joins TRBV29-1 to TRBJ2-7, with a possible D match to TRBD2 (5 bases). Deletions cut 7 bases from V and 2 bases from J, with 15 bases between. Germline V CDR1 and CDR2: SQVTM, ANQGSEA. The CDR3 covers 13 residues.

CDR3 bases: TGTGCCAGCAGGAAACAGGTGGATCAGCCCCAGCATTTT. This gives the protein CASRKQVDQPQHF. The chain combines TRBV6-5 with TRBJ1-5; a weak D match, TRBD1 (5 bases). Germline CDR1 MNHEY, CDR2 SVGAGI. The CDR3 runs 13 residues. V was cut by 6 bases and J by 5 bases, with 11 bases left in between.

This clonotype has just a few counts. The chain employs TRBV3-1 and TRBJ2-7, with TRBD2 matching 14 bases. CDR1 LGHDT and CDR2 YNNKEL come from the germline V gene (reference sequence). V shed 5 bases, J shed 1 base, and the junction held 7 bases outside the gene matches. CDR3 length: 17 amino acids. CDR3 nucleotide sequence: TGTGCCAGCAGCTCTGGGACTAGCGGGAGTTGGTCCTACGAGCAGTACTTC. Residues: CASSSGTSGSWSYEQYF.

The V gene is TRBV3-1, the J gene TRBJ2-5; possibly TRBD2 for D (6 bases). The J call may be mistaken, given a closer DNA end match to TRBJ2-7. Germline CDR1 and CDR2: LGHDT and YNNKEL (reference sequence). There are 17 residues in the CDR3. CDR3 loop: CASSQDWAGPTKSEQYF. As DNA, the CDR3 is TGTGCCAGCAGCCAAGACTGGGCGGGACCCACGAAATCCGAGCAGTACTTC.

In its sample, this clonotype was seen a few times. CDR3 coding DNA: TGTGCCATCAGGGAACCCGGGTTAGCGCGGAACGAGCAGTACTTC. Translating gives CAIREPGLARNEQYF. The chain combines TRBV10-3 with TRBJ2-7; possible D gene TRBD2, 5 bases. From germline, CDR1 is ENHRY and CDR2 SYGVKD. Trimming took 6 bases from V and 5 from J, leaving 20 bases between them. CDR3 length equals 15 residues.

The chain combines TRBV20-1 with TRBJ2-1; the D gene is possibly TRBD2 (6 bases). V lost 7 bases and J lost 5, with 12 bases in between. Germline V CDR1 and CDR2: DFQATT, SNEGSKA (reference sequence). The CDR3 runs to 12 residues. In DNA, the CDR3 is TGCAGTGGGGCGGGACGAAACAATGAGCAGTTCTTC. Amino acid sequence: CSGAGRNNEQFF.

A remark on this clonotype: This may be a read error: a much more frequent sequence differs by one nucleotide. The genes are TRBV18 and TRBJ2-1; D ambiguous. The CDR3 has 14 residues. The germline V gene encodes CDR1 KGHSH and CDR2 LQKENI. The CDR3 DNA reads TGTGCCAGCTCACGGGCAGAATACAGTAATGAGCAGTTATTC. Translated, it gives CASSRAEYSNEQLF.

The V gene is TRBV20-1, the J gene TRBJ2-3, with 8 bases lining up with TRBD2. Germline CDR1 is DFQATT and CDR2 is SNEGSKA (reference sequence). The CDR3 extends over 14 amino acids. The J segment lost 6 bases and the V segment lost 3 bases, leaving 8 bases of the junction unmatched. CDR3 bases: TGCAGTGCTAGTTTCGGCGGGAGGTCGGATACGCAGTATTTT. It encodes CSASFGGRSDTQYF.

The DNA of the CDR3 is TGTGCCAGCAGCCCCGTAGGAGGGACAGGGGGCATGGAGACCCAGTACTTC. Protein: CASSPVGGTGGMETQYF. The chain uses TRBV7-3 and TRBJ2-5; 12 nucleotides align to TRBD1. Germline V gene data show CDR1 as SGHTA and CDR2 as FQGTGA. The V segment lost 5 bases and the J segment 5 bases; nucleotides outside the gene matches: 12. The CDR3 extends over 17 amino acids.

The chain recombines TRBV24-1 with TRBJ2-3; maybe TRBD2 (6 bases). V lost 6 bases, J lost 4 bases, and 16 bases lay in between. Germline V CDR1 and CDR2: KGHDR, SFDVKD. The CDR3 has 15 residues. The CDR3 coding sequence is TGTGCCACCAGTTCAAGCTGGAGGGGCGCAGATACGCAGTATTTT. It translates to CATSSSWRGADTQYF.

This chain links TRBV10-3 with TRBJ1-5, with a weak D call TRBD1 (6 bases). Germline CDR1 is ENHRY and CDR2 is SYGVKD. The CDR3 contains 13 residues. V was pared by 8 bases and J by 8 bases, with 16 bases between. As DNA, the CDR3 is TGTGCCATCGGGAACAGGGAAGTAGAGCCCCAGCATTTT. Residues: CAIGNREVEPQHF.

The chain is built from TRBV20-1 and TRBJ1-5; D unclear. The V end lost 3 bases, the J end lost 7 bases, and 16 bases lay between the germline ends. Germline CDR1 is DFQATT and CDR2 is SNEGSKA (reference sequence). This CDR3 has 14 residues. The CDR3 loop reads CSARGVEGRQPQHF. DNA of the CDR3: TGCAGTGCTAGGGGAGTAGAGGGCCGACAGCCCCAGCATTTT.

This rearrangement joins TRBV27 to TRBJ2-1; TRBD2 aligns across 7 bases. Germline V gene lookup returns CDR1 MNHEY and CDR2 SMNVEV (reference sequence). Trimming cost V 5 bases and J 4 bases; bases outside gene matches: 5. The CDR3 is 14 amino acids. The CDR3 DNA reads TGTGCCAGCAGTCGCGGGGGAGTTTACAATGAGCAGTTCTTC. Its translation: CASSRGGVYNEQFF.

The genes are TRBV12-3 or TRBV12-4 and TRBJ1-5, with D unclear. The CDR3 spans 14 residues. The V end lost 4 bases, the J end lost 7 bases, and 14 bases lay between the germline ends. CDR3 in amino acids: CASSSRHTRQPQHF. CDR3 DNA: TGTGCCAGCAGTTCCAGGCATACAAGGCAGCCCCAGCATTTT.

This chain links TRBV27 with TRBJ1-5; D possibly corresponds to TRBD1 (5 bases). V was shortened by 8 bases and J by 3 bases, with 8 bases between the two germline ends. This CDR3 has 12 amino acids. Germline loops: CDR1 MNHEY, CDR2 SMNVEV (reference sequence). This CDR3 reads CASSGANQPQHF. CDR3 sequence (DNA): TGTGCCAGCTCCGGGGCCAATCAGCCCCAGCATTTT.

This clonotype appeared a few times. The chain recombines TRBV7-8 with TRBJ1-2; TRBD1 might be the D (6 bases). The length of the CDR3 is 13 residues. V was shortened by 3 bases and J by 6 bases, with 11 bases between the two germline ends. Germline V gives CDR1 SGHVS, CDR2 FQNEAQ. CDR3 amino acids: CASSLNRADGYTF. In nucleotides, the CDR3 is TGTGCCAGCAGCTTGAACAGGGCCGATGGCTACACCTTC. Full variable domain (outside the CDR3, taken from reference TRBV7-8 and TRBJ1-2): GAGVSQSPRYKVAKRGQDVALRCDPISGHVSLFWYQQALGQGPEFLTYFQNEAQLDKSGLPSDRFFAERPEGSVSTLKIQRTQQEDSAVYLCASSLNRADGYTFGSGTRLTVV.

The rearrangement uses TRBV7-9 and TRBJ2-3; D is possibly TRBD2 (6 bases). Germline V gene sequence: CDR1 SEHNR, CDR2 FQNEAQ (reference sequence). The CDR3 is made up of 18 amino acids. V was pared by 1 base and J by 6 bases, with 23 bases between. The CDR3 coding sequence is TGTGCCAGCAGCTTAGTCTTAGCGGAGAGCCCACATTTGGATACGCAGTATTTT. Translating gives CASSLVLAESPHLDTQYF.

There are a few counts of this clonotype. The chain employs TRBV9 and TRBJ2-3, with 9 bases identical to TRBD2. The CDR3 spans 17 residues. CDR1 is SGDLS, CDR2 YYNGEE, per germline. V shed 4 bases, J shed 1 base, and the junction held 10 bases outside the gene matches. The CDR3 protein is CASSPMGGLARTDTQYF. As DNA, the CDR3 is TGTGCCAGCAGCCCCATGGGGGGACTAGCCCGCACAGATACGCAGTATTTT.